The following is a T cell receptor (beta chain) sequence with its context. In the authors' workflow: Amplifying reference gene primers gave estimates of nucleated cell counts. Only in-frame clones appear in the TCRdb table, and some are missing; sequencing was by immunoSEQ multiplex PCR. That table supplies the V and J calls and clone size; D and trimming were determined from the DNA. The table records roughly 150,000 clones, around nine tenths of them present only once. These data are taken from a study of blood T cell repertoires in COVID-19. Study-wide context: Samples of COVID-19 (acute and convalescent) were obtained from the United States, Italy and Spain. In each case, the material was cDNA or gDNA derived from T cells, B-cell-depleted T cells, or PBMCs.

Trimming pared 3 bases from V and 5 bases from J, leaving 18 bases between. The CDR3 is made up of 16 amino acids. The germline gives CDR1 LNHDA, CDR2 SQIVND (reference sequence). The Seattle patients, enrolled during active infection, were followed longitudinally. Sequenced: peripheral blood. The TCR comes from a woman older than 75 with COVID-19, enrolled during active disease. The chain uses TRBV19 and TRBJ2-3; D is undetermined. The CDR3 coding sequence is TGTGCCAGTAGTATGGCAGGTCTGGGTATTGGAGATACGCAGTATTTT. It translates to CASSMAGLGIGDTQYF.